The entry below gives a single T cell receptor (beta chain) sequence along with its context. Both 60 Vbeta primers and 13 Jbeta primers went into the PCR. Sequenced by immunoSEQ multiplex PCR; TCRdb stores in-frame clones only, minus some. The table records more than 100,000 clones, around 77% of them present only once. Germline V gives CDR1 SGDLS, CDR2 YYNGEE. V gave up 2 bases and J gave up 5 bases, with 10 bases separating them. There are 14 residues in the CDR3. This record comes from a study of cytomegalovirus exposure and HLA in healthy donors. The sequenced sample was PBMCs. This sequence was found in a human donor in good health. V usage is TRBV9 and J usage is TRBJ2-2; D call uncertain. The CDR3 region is CASSVLDTTGELFF. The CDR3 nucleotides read TGTGCCAGCAGCGTCCTCGACACTACCGGGGAGCTGTTTTTT.